The 2 T cell receptor beta chains below were found in one sample sequenced in a study of molecular identifiers for immune sequencing clone quantification. TCRdb analysed the PCR reads with MiXCR anew, one entry per CDR3 protein. The table records under 800,000 distinct CDR3 sequences, approximately 24% of them present only once. Sample: naive CD8+ T cells from blood, with Jurkat cell RNA spiked in. Documented subset: FACS-sorted CD8+CD4-CCR7+CD45RA+ naive T cells. Receptor source: a human donor in good health. Some libraries in this study had Jurkat cell RNA spiked in.

In regard to this clonotype: One end of the junction fails to match germline, which may point to a read error. V is TRBV9 and J is TRBJ2-1; maybe TRBD2 (7 bases). Germline-derived CDR1 and CDR2 are SGDLS and YYNGEE. The CDR3 loop spans 15 amino acids. The CDR3 loop is CASSVEWGGPGEQFF. CDR3 DNA: TGTGCCAGCAGTGTAGAGTGGGGGGGCCCTGGTGAGCAGTTCTTC.

Comment on this clonotype: Given a much more abundant clone one base away, this may be a read error. This chain uses TRBV27 with TRBJ2-7, with 11 bases fitting TRBD2. Germline assignment: CDR1 MNHEY and CDR2 SMNVEV (reference sequence). CDR3 length: 15 amino acids. The CDR3 here is CASSSGSGRAGELYF. CDR3 nucleotides: TGTGCCAGCAGTTCGGGTAGCGGGAGGGCCGGAGAGCTGTACTTC.